Sequencing of this TCR beta chain was carried out in a study of T-cell memory formation after mild COVID-19. This clonotype was picked up a small number of times. Its specificity is not known. TCRdb used MiXCR to reprocess the 5' RACE reads, holding one entry per CDR3 protein. The table records about 150,000 distinct CDR3 sequences, about 14% of them present only once. Broader study findings: Contracting clones from day 15 to 85 had balanced CD4/CD8; later expanders favoured CD4+.

The V and J ends lost 2 bases and 0 bases respectively, with 9 bases between them. Per germline, CDR1 SGDLS and CDR2 YYNGEE. This CDR3 region has 16 residues. Sequencing used PBMCs or a T cell subset sorted from them (not recorded which). This TCR came from an adult woman who had mild COVID-19 (a few samples of this study predate the infection). Cell type and time point are not known. The V gene is TRBV9, the J gene TRBJ2-6, with TRBD2 as a possible D gene (5 bases). CDR3 coding DNA: TGTGCCAGCAGCGTCCCGGAGGTCTCTGGGGCCAACGTCCTGACTTTC. The encoded protein is CASSVPEVSGANVLTF.